This T cell receptor (beta chain) came from a study of vaccination effects on CD4 cells after COVID-19. Study-wide background: The study obtained samples from a couple of convalescent patients 16 days and one week before vaccination.

Before any sequencing was done, the ViraFEST assay used viral peptide pools to expand antigen-specific CD4+ T cells. Isolating CD4+ T cells followed less than 11 days of culture. Convalescent patients had PCR-confirmed SARS-CoV-2 infection between March and December 2020. They grew over 1.5 million PBMC in each well, adding around 10 IU/ml IL-2 and approximately 9.2 ug/ml peptides. TCRdb keeps only in-frame clones here, not all; method: immunoSEQ multiplex PCR. The sample includes around 40,000 clones, 65% to 70% of them seen just once. Whole-study results and caveats: Pronounced clonal contraction occurred in clones induced by infection and by vaccine late after vaccination. The study, lacking early post-infection timepoints, had few convalescent patients.

A remark on this clone: Its antigen is unknown.

The CDR3 has 15 residues. Trimming at V came to 3 bases and at J to 3 bases, leaving 2 bases not matched to a gene. Germline-derived CDR1 and CDR2 are KGHSH and LQKENI. The sequenced sample was CD4+ T cells from PBMCs cultured with a peptide pool, obtained before COVID-19 vaccination. V and J are TRBV18 and TRBJ2-1, with 10 bases fitting TRBD2. The TCR sequence derives from a human donor who had a prior SARS-CoV-2 infection. The CDR3 sequence is CASSPGTSDYNEQFF. The CDR3, as DNA: TGTGCCAGCTCACCCGGGACTAGCGACTACAATGAGCAGTTCTTC.